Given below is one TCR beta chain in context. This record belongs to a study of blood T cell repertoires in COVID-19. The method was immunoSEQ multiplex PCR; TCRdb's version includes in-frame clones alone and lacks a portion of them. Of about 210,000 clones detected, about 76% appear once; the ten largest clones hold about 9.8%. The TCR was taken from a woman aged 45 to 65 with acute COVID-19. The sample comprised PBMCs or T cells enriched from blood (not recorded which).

This chain's CDR3 is CASSQDYAGDDTEAFF. In DNA form, the CDR3 reads TGCGCCAGCAGCCAAGATTACGCGGGGGACGACACTGAAGCTTTCTTT. V usage is TRBV4-3 and J usage is TRBJ1-1, with D possibly being TRBD1 (5 bases). From germline, CDR1 is LGHNA and CDR2 YSLEER. The length of the CDR3 is 16 residues. Trimming removed 0 bases from V and 3 bases from J, with 14 bases in between.